This T cell receptor (beta chain) was obtained from a study of T cell repertoires in cytomegalovirus infection. Study details: Public TCR beta signatures were indicative of both CMV infection and a matching HLA type.

This clonotype was picked up one time. Its matching antigen is unknown. V was cut by 1 base and J by 5 bases, with 14 bases left in between. The CDR3 length is 15 residues. CDR1 MNHEY and CDR2 SVGAGI come from the germline V gene. TCRdb recomputed calls from the reads with MiXCR, one row per CDR3 protein. Among approximately 1,000,000 distinct CDR3 sequences listed, 30% to 40% were seen once. Study results and limitations: HLA-C-restricted CMV clonotypes gave the most frequent clonotype in two of eight donors. CMV carriers having the relevant HLA were flagged by cumulative public TCR beta family frequency.

This sequence was found in a human donor in good health (CMV status not recorded). Some clones in this sample may be carry-over from other donors' samples. The V and J genes are TRBV6-5 and TRBJ2-5; D ambiguous. The sample in question was cultured CD8+ T cells from PBMCs, obtained from culture after CMV antigen stimulation. CDR3 DNA: TGTGCCAGCAGTTACTTCTCCGGGCCCCAGGAGACCCAGTACTTC. Its protein product is CASSYFSGPQETQYF.